The sequence of this T cell receptor (beta chain) was determined in a study of cytotoxic CD8 clonotypes in ibrutinib-treated CLL. Assay: immunoSEQ multiplex PCR; the TCRdb copy retains only in-frame clones and omits some. The data show approximately 190,000 clones, approximately 75% seen once. The sequence came from a human donor with chronic lymphocytic leukemia. This specimen consisted of PBMCs, obtained after 12 months of ibrutinib treatment.

The CDR3 is CASSQLKGTDNEKLFF. Written as DNA, the CDR3 is TGTGCCAGCAGCCAGCTAAAGGGGACAGATAATGAAAAACTGTTTTTT. The V gene is TRBV28, the J gene TRBJ1-4; TRBD1 aligns across 7 bases. V trimming: 6 bases; J trimming: 4 bases; junction bases outside the gene matches: 11. CDR1 and CDR2 (germline): MDHEN, SYDVKM. CDR3 length equals 16 residues.